This TCR beta chain was identified during a study of tumor-infiltrating lymphocytes in primary liver carcinoma. Study-level background: The patients included men and women who were aged 30 to 69 years. Staging of the tumors gave T1-T3 N0M0, with widths of about 4 to 10 cm.

Germline V gene sequence: CDR1 MNHNY, CDR2 SVGAGI (reference sequence). After removal of 7 bases from V and 3 bases from J, the junction contained 4 bases not matched to a gene. The CDR3 totals 14 residues. The table lists this clonotype with a few counts. Its specificity is not known. The study, taken as a whole, reports: With p = 0.039, the top-250-clone fraction in tumors significantly exceeded that in blood.

The investigators made TCR beta cDNA from about 510 ng total RNA, using a constant-region primer. A slightly modified ARM-PCR protocol with three nested multiplex PCR rounds produced these TCR beta libraries. PCR rounds one and two used TRBV1-TRBV30 forward primers with a C-beta reverse primer for about 11 cycles each. TCRdb fed the multiplex PCR reads into MiXCR, producing one record per CDR3 protein. The sample holds about 110,000 distinct CDR3 sequences, about 68% seen once. Investigators took RNA and DNA out together from 20-30 mg of unsorted bulk tissue. The chain uses TRBV6-6 and TRBJ2-5; 11 bases are shared with TRBD1. Sequencing was performed on liver tumor tissue from sampling region 1. Subset of the sample: tumor region T1, superior pole. The sequence was obtained from a woman aged 55-69 years with primary liver carcinoma and hepatitis B virus infection. CDR3 coding DNA: TGTGCCAGCACCGGGACAGGGGGTAAAGAGACCCAGTACTTC. Its protein product is CASTGTGGKETQYF.